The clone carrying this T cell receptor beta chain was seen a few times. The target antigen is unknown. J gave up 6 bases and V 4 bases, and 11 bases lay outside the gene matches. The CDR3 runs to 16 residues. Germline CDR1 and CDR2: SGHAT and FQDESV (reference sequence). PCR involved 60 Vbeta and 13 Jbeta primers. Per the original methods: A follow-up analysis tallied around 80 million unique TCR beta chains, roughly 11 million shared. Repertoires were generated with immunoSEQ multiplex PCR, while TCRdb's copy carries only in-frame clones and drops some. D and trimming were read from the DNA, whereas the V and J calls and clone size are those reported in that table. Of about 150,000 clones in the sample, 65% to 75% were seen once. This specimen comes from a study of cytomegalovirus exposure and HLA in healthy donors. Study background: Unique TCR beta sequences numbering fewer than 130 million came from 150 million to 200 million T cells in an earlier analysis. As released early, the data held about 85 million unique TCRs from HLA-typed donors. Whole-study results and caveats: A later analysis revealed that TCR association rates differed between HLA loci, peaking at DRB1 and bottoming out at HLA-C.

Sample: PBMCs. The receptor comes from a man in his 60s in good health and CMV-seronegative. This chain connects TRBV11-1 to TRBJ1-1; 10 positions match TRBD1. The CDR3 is CASSSAPGQGKPEAFF. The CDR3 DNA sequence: TGTGCCAGCAGCTCAGCCCCGGGACAGGGGAAGCCTGAAGCTTTCTTT. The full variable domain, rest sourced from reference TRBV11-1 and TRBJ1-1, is EAEVAQSPRYKITEKSQAVAFWCDPISGHATLYWYRQILGQGPELLVQFQDESVVDDSQLPKDRFSAERLKGVDSTLKIQPAELGDSAMYLCASSSAPGQGKPEAFFGQGTRLTVV.